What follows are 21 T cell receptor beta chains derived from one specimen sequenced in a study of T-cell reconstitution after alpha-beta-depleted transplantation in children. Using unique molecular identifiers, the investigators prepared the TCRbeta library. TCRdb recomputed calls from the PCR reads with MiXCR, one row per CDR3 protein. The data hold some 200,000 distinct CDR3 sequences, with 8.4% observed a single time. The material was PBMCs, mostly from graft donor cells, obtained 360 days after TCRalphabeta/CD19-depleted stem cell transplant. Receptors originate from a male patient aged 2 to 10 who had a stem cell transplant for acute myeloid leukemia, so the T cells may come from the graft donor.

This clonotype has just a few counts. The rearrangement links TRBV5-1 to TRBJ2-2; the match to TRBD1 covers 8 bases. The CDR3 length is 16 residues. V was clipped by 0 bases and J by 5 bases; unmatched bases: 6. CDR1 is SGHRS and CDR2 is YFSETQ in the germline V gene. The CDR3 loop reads CASSLAAGGMTGELFF. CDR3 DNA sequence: TGCGCCAGCAGCTTGGCGGCAGGGGGCATGACCGGGGAGCTGTTTTTT. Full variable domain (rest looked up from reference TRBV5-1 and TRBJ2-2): KAGVTQTPRYLIKTRGQQVTLSCSPISGHRSVSWYQQTPGQGLQFLFEYFSETQRNKGNFPGRFSGRQFSNSRSEMNVSTLELGDSALYLCASSLAAGGMTGELFFGEGSRLTVL.

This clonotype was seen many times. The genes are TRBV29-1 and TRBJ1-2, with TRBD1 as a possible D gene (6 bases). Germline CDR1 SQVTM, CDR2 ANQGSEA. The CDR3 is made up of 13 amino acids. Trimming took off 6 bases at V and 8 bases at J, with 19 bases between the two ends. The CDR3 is CSVDNNRDKGYTF. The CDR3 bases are TGCAGCGTCGATAACAACCGGGACAAGGGCTACACCTTC. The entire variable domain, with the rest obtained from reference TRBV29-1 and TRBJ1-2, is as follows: SAVISQKPSRDICQRGTSLTIQCQVDSQVTMMFWYRQQPGQSLTLIATANQGSEATYESGFVIDKFPISRPNLTFSTLTVSNMSPEDSSIYLCSVDNNRDKGYTFGSGTRLTVV.

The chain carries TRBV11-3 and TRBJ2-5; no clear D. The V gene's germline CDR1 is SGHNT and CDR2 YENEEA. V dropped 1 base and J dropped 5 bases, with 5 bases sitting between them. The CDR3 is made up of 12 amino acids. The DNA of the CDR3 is TGTGCCAGCAGCTTAGGGGCGGAGACCCAGTACTTC. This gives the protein CASSLGAETQYF.

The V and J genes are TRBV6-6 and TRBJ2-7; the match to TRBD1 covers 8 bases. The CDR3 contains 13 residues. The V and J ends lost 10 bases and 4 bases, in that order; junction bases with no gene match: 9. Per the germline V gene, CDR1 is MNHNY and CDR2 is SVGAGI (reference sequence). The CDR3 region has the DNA TGTGCCACCTCTCGGACAGGGAAGTACGAGCAGTACGTC. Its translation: CATSRTGKYEQYV.

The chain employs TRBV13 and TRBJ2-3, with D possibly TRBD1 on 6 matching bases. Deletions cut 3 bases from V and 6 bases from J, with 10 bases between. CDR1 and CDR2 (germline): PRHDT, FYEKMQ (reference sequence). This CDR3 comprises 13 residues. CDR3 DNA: TGTGCCAGCAGCTTTACTAGGGGGGATACGCAGTATTTT. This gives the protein CASSFTRGDTQYF.

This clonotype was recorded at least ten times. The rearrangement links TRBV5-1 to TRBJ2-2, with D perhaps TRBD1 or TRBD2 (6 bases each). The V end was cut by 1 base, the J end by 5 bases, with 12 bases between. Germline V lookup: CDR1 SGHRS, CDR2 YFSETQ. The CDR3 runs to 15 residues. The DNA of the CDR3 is TGCGCCAGCAGCTTGCCGGGGGCCGGGACCGGGGAGCTGTTTTTT. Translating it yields CASSLPGAGTGELFF.

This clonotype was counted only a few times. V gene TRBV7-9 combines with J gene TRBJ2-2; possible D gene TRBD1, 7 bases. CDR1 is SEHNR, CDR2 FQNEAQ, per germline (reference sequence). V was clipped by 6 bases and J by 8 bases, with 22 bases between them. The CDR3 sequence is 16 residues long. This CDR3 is CASRPTGMRGPGELFF. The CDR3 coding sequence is TGTGCCAGCAGACCGACAGGGATGCGGGGTCCGGGGGAGCTGTTTTTT.

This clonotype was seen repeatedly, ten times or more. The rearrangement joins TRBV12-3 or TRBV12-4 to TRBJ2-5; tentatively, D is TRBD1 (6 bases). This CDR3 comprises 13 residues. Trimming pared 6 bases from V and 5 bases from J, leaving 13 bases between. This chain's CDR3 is CASSRTGYETQYF. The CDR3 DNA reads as TGTGCCAGCAGCCGAACAGGGTACGAGACCCAGTACTTC.

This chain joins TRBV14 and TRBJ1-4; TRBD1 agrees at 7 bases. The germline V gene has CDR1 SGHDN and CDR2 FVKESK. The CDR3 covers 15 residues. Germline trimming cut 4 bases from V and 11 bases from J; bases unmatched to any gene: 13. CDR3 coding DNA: TGTGCCAGCAGCCTCTCTACAGGGGCGGCGGACAAACTGTTTTTT. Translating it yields CASSLSTGAADKLFF.

The CDR3 DNA is TGCGCCAGCAGCCAGGGGGCACAAGAGCAGTTCTTC. It translates to CASSQGAQEQFF. The chain combines TRBV5-1 with TRBJ2-1; TRBD1 matches at 8 bases. Germline-derived CDR1 and CDR2 are SGHRS and YFSETQ. The CDR3 extends over 12 amino acids. J lost 10 bases, V lost 4 bases, and 4 bases had no gene match.

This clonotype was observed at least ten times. CDR3 protein: CSALGLAGSSYEQYF. DNA for the CDR3: TGCAGCGCTCTTGGACTAGCGGGAAGCTCCTACGAGCAGTACTTC. V usage is TRBV29-1 and J usage is TRBJ2-7, with TRBD2 matching over 12 bases. The CDR3 is 15 amino acids. Germline CDR1 is SQVTM and CDR2 is ANQGSEA. The V and J ends lost 7 bases and 0 bases, in that order; junction bases with no gene match: 7.

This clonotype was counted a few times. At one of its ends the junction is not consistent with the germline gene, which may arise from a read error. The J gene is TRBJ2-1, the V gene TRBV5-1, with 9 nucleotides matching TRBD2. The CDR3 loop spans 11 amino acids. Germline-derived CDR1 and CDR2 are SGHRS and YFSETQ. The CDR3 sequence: CASSLPGTSIF. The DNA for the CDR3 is TGCGCCAGCAGCTTGCCGGGGACTAGCATCTTC.

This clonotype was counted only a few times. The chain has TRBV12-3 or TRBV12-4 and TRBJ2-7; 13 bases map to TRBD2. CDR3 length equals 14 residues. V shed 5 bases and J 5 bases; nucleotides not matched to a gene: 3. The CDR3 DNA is TGTGCCAGCAGTCTGACTAGCGGGAGGAACGAGCAGTACTTC. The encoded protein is CASSLTSGRNEQYF.

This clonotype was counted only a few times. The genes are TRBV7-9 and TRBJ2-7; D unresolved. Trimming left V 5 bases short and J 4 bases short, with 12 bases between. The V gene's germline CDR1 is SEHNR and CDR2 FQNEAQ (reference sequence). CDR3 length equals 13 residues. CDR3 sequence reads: CASSLWADYEQYV. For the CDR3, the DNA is TGTGCCAGCAGCCTCTGGGCGGATTACGAGCAGTACGTC.

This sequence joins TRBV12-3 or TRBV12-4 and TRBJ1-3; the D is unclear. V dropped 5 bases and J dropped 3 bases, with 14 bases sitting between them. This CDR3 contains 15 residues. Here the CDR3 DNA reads TGTGCCAGCAGTAGGGCTCCTTTCTTTGGAAACACCATATATTTT. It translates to CASSRAPFFGNTIYF.

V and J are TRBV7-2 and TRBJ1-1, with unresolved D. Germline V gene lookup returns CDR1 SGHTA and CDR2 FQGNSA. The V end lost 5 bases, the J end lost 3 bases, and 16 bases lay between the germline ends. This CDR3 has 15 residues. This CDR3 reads CASSHGPQAYTEAFF. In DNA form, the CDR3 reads TGTGCCAGCAGCCACGGACCCCAAGCCTACACTGAAGCTTTCTTT.

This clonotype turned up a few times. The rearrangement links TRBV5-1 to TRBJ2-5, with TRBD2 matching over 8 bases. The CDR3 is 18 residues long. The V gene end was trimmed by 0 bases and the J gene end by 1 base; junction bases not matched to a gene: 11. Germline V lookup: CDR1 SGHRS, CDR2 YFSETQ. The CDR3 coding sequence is TGCGCCAGCAGCTTGGAGCCGGGGGGGGCCGGATTCCAAGAGACCCAGTACTTC. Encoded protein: CASSLEPGGAGFQETQYF.

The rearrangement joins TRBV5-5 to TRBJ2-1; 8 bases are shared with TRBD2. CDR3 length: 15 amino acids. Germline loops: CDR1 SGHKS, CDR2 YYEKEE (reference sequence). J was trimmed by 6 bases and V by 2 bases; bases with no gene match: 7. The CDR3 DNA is TGTGCCAGCAGCTTTAGCCGCCGGGGGGGCAATGAGCAGTTCTTC. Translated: CASSFSRRGGNEQFF.

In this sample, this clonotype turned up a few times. CDR3 in amino acids: CSGIQGYTEAFF. The CDR3 nucleotides are TGCAGCGGAATACAGGGCTACACTGAAGCTTTCTTT. The genes are TRBV29-1 and TRBJ1-1, with D possibly being TRBD1 (6 bases). Trimming pared 7 bases from V and 3 bases from J, leaving 12 bases between. CDR1 and CDR2 from the germline V gene are SQVTM and ANQGSEA. The CDR3 runs to 12 residues.

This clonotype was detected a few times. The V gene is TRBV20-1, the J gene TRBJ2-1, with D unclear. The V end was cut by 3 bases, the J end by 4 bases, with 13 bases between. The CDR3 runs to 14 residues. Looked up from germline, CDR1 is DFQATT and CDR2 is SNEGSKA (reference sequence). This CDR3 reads CSARAGPFYNEQFF. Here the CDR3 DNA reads TGCAGTGCTAGGGCCGGACCCTTTTACAATGAGCAGTTCTTC.

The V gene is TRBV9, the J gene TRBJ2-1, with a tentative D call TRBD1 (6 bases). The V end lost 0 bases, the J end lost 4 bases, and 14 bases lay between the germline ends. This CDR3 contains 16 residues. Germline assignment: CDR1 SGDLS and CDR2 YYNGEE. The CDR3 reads CASSVVAGDLYNEQFF. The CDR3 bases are TGTGCCAGCAGCGTAGTCGCAGGGGACCTATACAATGAGCAGTTCTTC.